A single sample gave rise to the 3 T cell receptor beta chains below, sequenced in a study of Ad26.COV2.S vaccination and SARS-CoV-2 variants. Sequenced by immunoSEQ multiplex PCR; TCRdb stores in-frame clones only, minus some. This sample has 350,000 to 600,000 clones, with roughly nine tenths found just once. Treatment indicated: 19 received Ad26.COV2.S at low or high dose, single or two shots; about five received placebo; per-sample allocation not given. The samples were gathered on day 63 after the first injection of vaccine or placebo. The sequencing here drew on peripheral blood, taken in a trial of Ad26.COV2.S vaccine versus placebo. Every receptor here comes from a person between 18 and 60 years old who received the Ad26.COV2.S COVID-19 vaccine or a placebo.

The chain couples TRBV29-1 to TRBJ1-4; 9 bases match TRBD1. V gave up 3 bases and J gave up 0 bases; unmatched junction bases: 5. The CDR3 consists of 16 residues. Per the germline V gene, CDR1 is SQVTM and CDR2 is ANQGSEA. The CDR3 DNA reads TGCAGCGTTGACCTGGGACAGGGCGCAACTAATGAAAAACTGTTTTTT. Its translation is CSVDLGQGATNEKLFF.

The V call is TRBV29-1, the J call TRBJ1-2; a possible D gene is TRBD1 (5 bases). This CDR3 has 17 residues. The germline V and J ends were trimmed by 3 bases and 2 bases, with 22 bases remaining between them. Per germline, CDR1 SQVTM and CDR2 ANQGSEA. The DNA of the CDR3 is TGCAGCGTTGACGACAGACCCTCGATTGGATCGAACTATGGCTACACCTTC. This encodes CSVDDRPSIGSNYGYTF.

The V call is TRBV6-2 or TRBV6-3, the J call TRBJ2-7, with D perhaps TRBD1 (6 bases). Between the trimmed V and J ends, which lost 5 bases and 4 bases, there was a span of 18 bases. CDR3 length equals 15 residues. Germline V CDR1 and CDR2: MNHEY, SVGEGT. DNA for the CDR3: TGTGCCAGCAGTAACGGGATACAGGGCCGATACGAGCAGTACTTC. This translates into CASSNGIQGRYEQYF.